This T cell receptor beta chain is drawn from a study of blood T cell repertoires in COVID-19 (dated by TCRdb to 2018 to 2021). Regarding the complete study: Collaborator samples came from the United States, Italy and Spain and covered acute and convalescent phases of COVID-19. Subjects who had been exposed to COVID-19, were actively infected with it, or had recovered from it provided the deeply sampled blood TCRbeta repertoires that made up the dataset. Sample metadata almost always included a de-identified subject ID, COVID-19 status, age in years and sex. Where HLA class I and class II types were available, the types were taken from metadata supplied by the sample provider, not from assay-based typing. The material from the prospective study consisted of cDNA or gDNA derived from T cells, B-cell-depleted T cells, or PBMCs. Samples came from the ongoing ImmuneRACE study (first 160 participants) plus 1,254 subjects from 6 global collaborators. The repertoires were released in a freely available public database meant as a resource for research on the immune response to SARS-CoV-2.

A single count supports this clone. Its antigen is unknown. One base away there is no much larger clone; base qualities are not given. TCRbeta CDR3 regions were amplified from genomic DNA using the immunoSEQ Assay, a bias-controlled multiplex PCR. The source study handled its data this way. Nucleated cell counts per sample were estimated from amplification of reference gene primers within the assay. To quantify the absolute abundance of each unique TCRbeta CDR3 rearrangement, sequence reads were collapsed and filtered. Productive Simpson clonality was computed per sample as the square root of Simpson's diversity index over productive rearrangements. The table comes from immuneACCESS by way of TCRdb, which keeps in-frame sequences with V and J called. Part of the clones is missing from these tables; in studies checked, under half for an unresolved V gene and the rest for unknown reasons. Clone size and V and J calls were adopted from that table, with D and trimming inferred from the DNA. Present in this sample are 270,000 or so clones, 75% to 90% of which were seen just once. Of the sample, 0.94% is held by the ten largest clones.

Another Seattle source contributed samples from volunteer blood donors who had recovered from COVID-19. Whole blood was collected in K2EDTA tubes by collaborating institutions according to the institutions' own protocols. For TCRbeta analysis, collaborator samples were shipped as frozen whole blood, as isolated PBMCs, or as DNA extracted from either sample type. Broad study findings and their caveats: Clinical and demographic metadata were provided uncurated, with the amount varying by source and participant.

Taken from cysteine to phenylalanine, the CDR3 has 14 residues. The retained sequence is limited to the CDR3, 42 bases, with the frame set at the first base. The germline V gene yields SNHLY for CDR1 and FYNNEI for CDR2. Here V drops 5 bases and J drops 3 bases, and the junction holds 2 bases not matched to any gene. The sample consisted of peripheral blood. The clonotype was recovered from a woman aged 40 to 55 who had recovered from COVID-19. The chain was built from TRBV2 and TRBJ2-4, and 9 junctional nucleotides match TRBD2. For the CDR3, the sequence is CASSTTSGKNIQYF. The sequence in DNA is TGTGCCAGCAGTACGACTAGCGGCAAAAACATTCAGTACTTC.